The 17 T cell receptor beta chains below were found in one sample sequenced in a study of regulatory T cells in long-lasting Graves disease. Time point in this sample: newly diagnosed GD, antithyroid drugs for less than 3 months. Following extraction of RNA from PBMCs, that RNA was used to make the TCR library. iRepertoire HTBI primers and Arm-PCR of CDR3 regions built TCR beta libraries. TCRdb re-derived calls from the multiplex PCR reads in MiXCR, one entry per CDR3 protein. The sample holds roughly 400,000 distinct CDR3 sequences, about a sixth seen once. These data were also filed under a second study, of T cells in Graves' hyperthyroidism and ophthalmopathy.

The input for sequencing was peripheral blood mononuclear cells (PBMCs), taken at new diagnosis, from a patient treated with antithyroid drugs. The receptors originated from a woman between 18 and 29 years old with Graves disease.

Here the CDR3 reads CASSDQRDRAFQDTQYF. The CDR3 DNA reads as TGTGCCAGCAGTGATCAGAGGGACAGGGCCTTCCAAGATACGCAGTATTTT. The chain carries TRBV25-1 and TRBJ2-3; 9 bases align to TRBD1. Per germline, CDR1 MGHDK and CDR2 SYGVNS. After removal of 3 bases from V and 5 bases from J, the junction contained 12 bases not matched to a gene. The CDR3 covers 17 residues. The full variable domain, rest sourced from reference TRBV25-1 and TRBJ2-3, is EADIYQTPRYLVIGTGKKITLECSQTMGHDKMYWYQQDPGMELHLIHYSYGVNSTEKGDLSSESTVSRIRTEHFPLTLESARPSHTSQYLCASSDQRDRAFQDTQYFGPGTRLTVL.

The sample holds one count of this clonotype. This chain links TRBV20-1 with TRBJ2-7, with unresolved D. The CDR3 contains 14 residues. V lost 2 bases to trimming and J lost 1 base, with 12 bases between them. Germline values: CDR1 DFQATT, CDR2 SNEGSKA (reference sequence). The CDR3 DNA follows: TGCAGTGCTAGACTCCTGGCAGAGTCCTACGAGCAGTACTTC. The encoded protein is CSARLLAESYEQYF.

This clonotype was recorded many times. The CDR3 loop is CASSSLQGNTGELFF. The CDR3 DNA sequence: TGTGCCAGCAGCTCCCTTCAGGGGAACACCGGGGAGCTGTTTTTT. The chain carries TRBV11-2 and TRBJ2-2, with D perhaps matching TRBD1 (5 bases). V lost 4 bases to trimming and J lost 1 base, with 10 bases between them. The CDR3 is 15 residues long. Looked up from germline, CDR1 is SGHAT and CDR2 is FQNNGV.

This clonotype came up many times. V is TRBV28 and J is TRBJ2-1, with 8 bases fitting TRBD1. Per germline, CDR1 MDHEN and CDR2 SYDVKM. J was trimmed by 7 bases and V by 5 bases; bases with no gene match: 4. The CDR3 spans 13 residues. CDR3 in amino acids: CASSGWTGNEQFF. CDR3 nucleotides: TGTGCCAGCAGTGGATGGACAGGGAATGAGCAGTTCTTC.

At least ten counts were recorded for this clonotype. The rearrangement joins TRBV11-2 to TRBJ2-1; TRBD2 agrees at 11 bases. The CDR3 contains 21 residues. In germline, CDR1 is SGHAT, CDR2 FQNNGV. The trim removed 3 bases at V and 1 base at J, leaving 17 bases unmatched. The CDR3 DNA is TGTGCCAGCAGCTTTCCATTGTACTATAGCGGGAGGGCCGGTTCCTACAATGAGCAGTTCTTC. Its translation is CASSFPLYYSGRAGSYNEQFF.

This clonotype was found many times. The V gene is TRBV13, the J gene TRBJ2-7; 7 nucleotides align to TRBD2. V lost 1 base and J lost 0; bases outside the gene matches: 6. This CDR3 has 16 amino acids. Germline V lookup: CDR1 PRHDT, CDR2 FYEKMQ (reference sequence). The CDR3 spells CASSLDGLAVSYEQYF. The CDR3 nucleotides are TGTGCCAGCAGCTTAGATGGCCTAGCGGTCTCCTACGAGCAGTACTTC. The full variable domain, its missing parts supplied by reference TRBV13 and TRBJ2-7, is AAGVIQSPRHLIKEKRETATLKCYPIPRHDTVYWYQQGPGQDPQFLISFYEKMQSDKGSIPDRFSAQQFSDYHSELNMSSLELGDSALYFCASSLDGLAVSYEQYFGPGTRLTVT.

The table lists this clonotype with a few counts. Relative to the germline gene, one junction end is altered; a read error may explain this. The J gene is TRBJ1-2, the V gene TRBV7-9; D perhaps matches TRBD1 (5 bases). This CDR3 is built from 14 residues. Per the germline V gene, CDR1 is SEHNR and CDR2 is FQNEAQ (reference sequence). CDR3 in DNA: TGTACCAGCAGCTACCTTGGGGACGGGATTGGCTACACCTTC. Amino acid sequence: CTSSYLGDGIGYTF. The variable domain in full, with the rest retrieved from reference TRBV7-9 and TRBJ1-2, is DTGVSQNPRHKITKRGQNVTFRCDPISEHNRLYWYRQTLGQGPEFLTYFQNEAQLEKSRLLSDRFSAERPKGSFSTLEIQRTEQGDSAMYLCTSSYLGDGIGYTFGSGTRLTVV.

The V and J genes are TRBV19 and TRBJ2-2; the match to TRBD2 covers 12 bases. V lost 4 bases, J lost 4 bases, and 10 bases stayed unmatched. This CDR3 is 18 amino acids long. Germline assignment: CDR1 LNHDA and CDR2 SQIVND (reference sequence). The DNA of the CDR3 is TGTGCCAGTAGTACAAGACTAGCGGGAGTTTGGAGCACCGGGGAGCTGTTTTTT. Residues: CASSTRLAGVWSTGELFF. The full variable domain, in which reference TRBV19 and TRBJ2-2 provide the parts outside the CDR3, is DGGITQSPKYLFRKEGQNVTLSCEQNLNHDAMYWYRQDPGQGLRLIYYSQIVNDFQKGDIAEGYSVSREKKESFPLTVTSAQKNPTAFYLCASSTRLAGVWSTGELFFGEGSRLTVL.

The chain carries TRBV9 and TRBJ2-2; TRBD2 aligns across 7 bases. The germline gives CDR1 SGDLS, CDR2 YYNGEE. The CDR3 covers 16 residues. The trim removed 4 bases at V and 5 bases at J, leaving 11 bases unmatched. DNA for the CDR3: TGTGCCAGCAGCCAGATTGGGGGGGAAGCAACCGGGGAGCTGTTTTTT. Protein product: CASSQIGGEATGELFF. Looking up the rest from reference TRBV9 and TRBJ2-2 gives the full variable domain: DSGVTQTPKHLITATGQRVTLRCSPRSGDLSVYWYQQSLDQGLQFLIQYYNGEERAKGNILERFSAQQFPDLHSELNLSSLELGDSALYFCASSQIGGEATGELFFGEGSRLTVL.

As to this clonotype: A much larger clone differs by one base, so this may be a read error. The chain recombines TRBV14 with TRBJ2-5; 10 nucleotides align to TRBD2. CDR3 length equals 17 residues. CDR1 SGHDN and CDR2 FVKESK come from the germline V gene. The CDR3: CARSQEIIAGGQETQYF. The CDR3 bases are TGTGCCCGCAGCCAAGAAATCATAGCGGGAGGCCAAGAGACCCAGTACTTC.

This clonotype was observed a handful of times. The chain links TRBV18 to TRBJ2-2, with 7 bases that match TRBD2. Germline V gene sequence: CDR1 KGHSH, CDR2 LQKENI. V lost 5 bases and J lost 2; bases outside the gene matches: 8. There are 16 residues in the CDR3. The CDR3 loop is CASSVMSGVNTGELFF. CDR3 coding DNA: TGTGCCAGCTCAGTCATGAGCGGGGTCAACACCGGGGAGCTGTTTTTT. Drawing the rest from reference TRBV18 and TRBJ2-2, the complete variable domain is NAGVMQNPRHLVRRRGQEARLRCSPMKGHSHVYWYRQLPEEGLKFMVYLQKENIIDESGMPKERFSAEFPKEGPSILRIQQVVRGDSAAYFCASSVMSGVNTGELFFGEGSRLTVL.

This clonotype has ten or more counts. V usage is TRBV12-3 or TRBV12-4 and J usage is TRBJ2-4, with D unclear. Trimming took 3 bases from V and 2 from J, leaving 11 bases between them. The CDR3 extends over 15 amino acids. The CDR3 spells CASSFWSASKNIQYF. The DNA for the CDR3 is TGTGCCAGCAGTTTTTGGTCGGCTTCCAAAAACATTCAGTACTTC.

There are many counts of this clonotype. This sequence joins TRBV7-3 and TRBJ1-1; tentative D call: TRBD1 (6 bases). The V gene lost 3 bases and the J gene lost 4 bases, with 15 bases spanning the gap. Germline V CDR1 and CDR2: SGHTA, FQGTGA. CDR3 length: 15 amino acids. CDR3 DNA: TGTGCCAGCAGCTTTTCTCAGGGGTGGAGCACTGAAGCTTTCTTT. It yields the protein CASSFSQGWSTEAFF. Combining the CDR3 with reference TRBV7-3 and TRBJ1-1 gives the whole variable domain GAGVSQTPSNKVTEKGKYVELRCDPISGHTALYWYRQSLGQGPEFLIYFQGTGAADDSGLPNDRFFAVRPEGSVSTLKIQRTERGDSAVYLCASSFSQGWSTEAFFGQGTRLTVV.

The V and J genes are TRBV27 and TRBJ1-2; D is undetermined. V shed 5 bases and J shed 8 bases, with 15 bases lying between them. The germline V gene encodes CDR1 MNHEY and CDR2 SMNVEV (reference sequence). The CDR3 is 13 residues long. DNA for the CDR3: TGTGCCAGCAGTGTGACCCCCCGCTGGGGCTACACCTTC. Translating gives CASSVTPRWGYTF.

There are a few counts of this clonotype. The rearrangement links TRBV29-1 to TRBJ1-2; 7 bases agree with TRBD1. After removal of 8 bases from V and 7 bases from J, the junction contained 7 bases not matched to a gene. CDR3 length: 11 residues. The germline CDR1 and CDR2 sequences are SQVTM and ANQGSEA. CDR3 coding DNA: TGCAGCTTCCGACAGGGCGGTGGCTACACCTTC. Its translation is CSFRQGGGYTF.

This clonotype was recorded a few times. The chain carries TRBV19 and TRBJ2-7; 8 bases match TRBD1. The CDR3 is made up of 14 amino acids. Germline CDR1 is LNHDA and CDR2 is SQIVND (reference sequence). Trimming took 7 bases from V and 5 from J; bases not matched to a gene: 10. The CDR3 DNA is TGTGCCAGTAACCCTTCGGACAGGGTCCACGAGCAGTACTTC. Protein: CASNPSDRVHEQYF.

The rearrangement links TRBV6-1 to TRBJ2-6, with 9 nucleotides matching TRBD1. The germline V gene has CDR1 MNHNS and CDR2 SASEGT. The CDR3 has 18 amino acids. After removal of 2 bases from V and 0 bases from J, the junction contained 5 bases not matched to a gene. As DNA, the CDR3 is TGTGCCAGCAGTGAAAAGGGACAGGGTTACTCTGGGGCCAACGTCCTGACTTTC. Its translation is CASSEKGQGYSGANVLTF.